These 31 T cell receptor beta chains came from one sample sequenced in a study of technical replicates of blood from a handful of donors. The protocol was immunoSEQ multiplex PCR, while the TCRdb copy is restricted to in-frame clones and leaves out a portion. The sample contains under 80,000 clones, 91% of which appear only once. Material for sequencing was T cells isolated from PBMCs. These TCRs come from a human donor in good health. Some clones in this sample may be carry-over from other donors' samples.

The chain employs TRBV10-3 and TRBJ2-7, with TRBD2 as a possible D gene (6 bases). The CDR3 runs to 13 residues. Trimming left V 7 bases short and J 2 bases short, with 12 bases between. Germline-derived CDR1 and CDR2 are ENHRY and SYGVKD. The CDR3: CAITGSETYEQYF. The CDR3 DNA reads TGTGCCATCACCGGGAGTGAAACCTACGAGCAGTACTTC.

This sequence joins TRBV29-1 and TRBJ2-7, with D perhaps matching TRBD1 (5 bases). The CDR3 totals 16 residues. CDR1 SQVTM and CDR2 ANQGSEA come from the germline V gene. V lost 7 bases to trimming and J lost 1 base, with 23 bases between them. In DNA, the CDR3 is TGCAGCGCCATACTTATTAGGGGAAAAGAATCCTACGAGCAGTACTTC. Protein sequence: CSAILIRGKESYEQYF.

V and J are TRBV7-2 and TRBJ1-3; 9 bases fit TRBD1. CDR1 and CDR2 (germline): SGHTA, FQGNSA. Unmatched junction bases numbered 4, after V lost 3 bases and J lost 1 base. The CDR3 runs to 16 residues. CDR3 bases: TGTGCCAGCAGCTTTGCAGGGACAGGGTCTGGAAACACCATATATTTT. This encodes CASSFAGTGSGNTIYF.

This clone was counted between two and nine times. The rearrangement links TRBV2 to TRBJ1-1; D is unresolved. This CDR3 comprises 14 residues. V shed 3 bases and J shed 6 bases, with 14 bases lying between them. In germline, CDR1 is SNHLY, CDR2 FYNNEI. This CDR3 reads CASSESSGYAEAFF. In DNA, the CDR3 is TGTGCCAGCAGTGAGAGCAGCGGGTACGCTGAAGCTTTCTTT.

The rearrangement joins TRBV2 to TRBJ2-7; possibly TRBD2 for D (5 bases). Germline V CDR1 and CDR2: SNHLY, FYNNEI. V was clipped by 9 bases and J by 0 bases, with 18 bases between them. The CDR3 has 15 amino acids. DNA of the CDR3: TGTGCCAGGTCCGTGTCCGAGGGCTCCTCCTACGAGCAGTACTTC. This translates into CARSVSEGSSYEQYF.

V is TRBV29-1 and J is TRBJ2-7, with D unresolved. CDR3 length: 13 residues. V lost 4 bases and J 5 bases, leaving 15 bases between the germline ends. Germline assignment: CDR1 SQVTM and CDR2 ANQGSEA. For the CDR3, the DNA is TGCAGCGTTGTTATATCCGGAGCTGACGAGCAGTACTTC. Translation: CSVVISGADEQYF.

As for this clone: The junction and the germline gene differ at one end; a read error may be behind it. V gene TRBV4-3 combines with J gene TRBJ1-1; no clear D gene. CDR1 LGHNA and CDR2 YSLEER come from the germline V gene. This CDR3 is built from 12 residues. CDR3 bases: TGCGCCAGCAGCCAAGAAGTAGGAGGTCCACTCTTT. This sequence encodes CASSQEVGGPLF.

The chain joins TRBV2 to TRBJ2-1, with D tentatively TRBD2 (6 bases). The CDR3 spans 13 residues. The germline gives CDR1 SNHLY, CDR2 FYNNEI. V gave up 4 bases and J gave up 6 bases, with 10 bases separating them. CDR3 in DNA: TGTGCCAGCAGTGCCGGCGGGACCAATGAGCAGTTCTTC. Translation gives CASSAGGTNEQFF.

The genes are TRBV7-2 and TRBJ2-1; 7 nucleotides align to TRBD1. Looked up from germline, CDR1 is SGHTA and CDR2 is FQGNSA. The V segment lost 2 bases and the J segment 3 bases; nucleotides outside the gene matches: 1. This CDR3 spans 14 amino acids. The CDR3 reads CASSLTGVYNEQFF. The CDR3 DNA reads as TGTGCCAGCAGCTTAACAGGGGTCTACAATGAGCAGTTCTTC.

This rearrangement joins TRBV11-3 to TRBJ2-7, with 8 nucleotides matching TRBD1. The CDR3 totals 15 residues. Trimming removed 0 bases from V and 5 bases from J; junction bases left unmatched: 6. Germline values: CDR1 SGHNT, CDR2 YENEEA. The CDR3 coding sequence is TGTGCCAGCAGCTTAGACCAGGGGGCGGAACACGAGCAGTACTTC. It specifies CASSLDQGAEHEQYF.

This sequence joins TRBV11-3 and TRBJ1-1, with D tentatively TRBD1 (5 bases). In germline, CDR1 is SGHNT, CDR2 YENEEA. This CDR3 contains 14 residues. V lost 0 bases and J 3 bases, leaving 8 bases between the germline ends. CDR3 coding DNA: TGTGCCAGCAGCTTAGAGGGCAGGGACACTGAAGCTTTCTTT. This codes for CASSLEGRDTEAFF.

This sequence joins TRBV9 and TRBJ2-7; no reliable D call. Germline V CDR1 and CDR2: SGDLS, YYNGEE. This CDR3 is built from 11 residues. V was trimmed by 3 bases and J by 5 bases, leaving 6 bases between them. This CDR3 is CASSGANEQYF. CDR3 DNA: TGTGCCAGCAGCGGGGCCAACGAGCAGTACTTC.

V gene TRBV6-5 combines with J gene TRBJ2-3; 9 bases line up with TRBD1. V trimming: 0 bases; J trimming: 4 bases; junction bases outside the gene matches: 5. Germline CDR1 and CDR2: MNHEY and SVGAGI. The CDR3 loop spans 16 amino acids. CDR3 region: CASSYSGQGFSDTQYF. In nucleotides, the CDR3 is TGTGCCAGCAGTTACTCGGGACAGGGATTCTCAGATACGCAGTATTTT.

This clone was detected only a few times. This chain connects TRBV4-1 to TRBJ1-4; maybe TRBD1 (6 bases). CDR3 length: 17 amino acids. Germline assignment: CDR1 MGHRA and CDR2 YSYEKL. Deletions cut 2 bases from V and 8 bases from J, with 21 bases between. The CDR3 DNA reads as TGCGCCAGCAGCCAACCCATAGGGGGAAGTCGGGAAGAAAAACTGTTTTTT. This translates into CASSQPIGGSREEKLFF.

This rearrangement joins TRBV5-4 to TRBJ2-1; 7 bases fit TRBD1. V lost 4 bases to trimming and J lost 4 bases; unmatched junction nucleotides: 5. This CDR3 has 14 amino acids. Germline V gives CDR1 SGHNT, CDR2 YYREEE (reference sequence). The CDR3 here is CASSPTGPYNEQFF. CDR3 DNA: TGTGCCAGCAGCCCGACAGGGCCGTACAATGAGCAGTTCTTC.

V gene TRBV25-1 combines with J gene TRBJ2-7; a possible D gene is TRBD2 (6 bases). The CDR3 totals 13 residues. Looked up from germline, CDR1 is MGHDK and CDR2 is SYGVNS. V lost 3 bases, J lost 6 bases, and 12 bases lay in between. CDR3 in amino acids: CASSDRTGSEQYF. The CDR3 bases are TGTGCCAGCAGTGACAGGACCGGGAGCGAGCAGTACTTC.

V usage is TRBV6-4 and J usage is TRBJ2-1; 10 bases map to TRBD2. V gave up 5 bases and J gave up 7 bases; unmatched junction bases: 11. The CDR3 is 16 amino acids. Germline assignment: CDR1 MRHNA and CDR2 SNTAGT. CDR3 in DNA: TGTGCCAGCAGTCCTCTCACTAGCGGGGCACCTAATGAGCAGTTCTTC. Its translation: CASSPLTSGAPNEQFF.

This chain joins TRBV29-1 and TRBJ2-7, with D possibly TRBD2 on 6 matching bases. V lost 5 bases and J lost 2, with 10 bases in between. Germline-derived CDR1 and CDR2 are SQVTM and ANQGSEA. CDR3 length equals 12 residues. The CDR3 DNA sequence: TGCAGCGTTATACGGACTACCTACGAGCAGTACTTC. Residues: CSVIRTTYEQYF.

Here the CDR3 DNA reads TGTGCCAGCAGTCCAATGACAGGGATCACTGAAGCTTTCTTT. Translation gives CASSPMTGITEAFF. The rearrangement joins TRBV27 to TRBJ1-1, with 7 bases aligning to TRBD1. Trimming at V came to 5 bases and at J to 4 bases, leaving 7 bases not matched to a gene. CDR3 length: 14 amino acids. The germline V gene has CDR1 MNHEY and CDR2 SMNVEV (reference sequence).

CDR3 DNA sequence: TGCGCCAGCAGCTCGGGGGGTAGCGGGAGGGCGGTCTACAATGAGCAGTTCTTC. Translated, it gives CASSSGGSGRAVYNEQFF. The chain links TRBV5-1 to TRBJ2-1; 11 positions agree with TRBD2. The ends lost 3 bases at V and 3 bases at J; junction bases unmatched: 11. The V gene's germline CDR1 is SGHRS and CDR2 YFSETQ. The CDR3 is made up of 18 amino acids.

The CDR3 protein is CASSLEGREGTDTQYF. The CDR3 nucleotides read TGCGCCAGCAGCTTGGAGGGGCGGGAGGGCACAGATACGCAGTATTTT. The rearrangement links TRBV5-1 to TRBJ2-3; 8 bases fit TRBD2. The junction had 4 bases not matched to a gene; V was cut back by 0 bases and J by 1 base. This CDR3 contains 16 residues. Germline V lookup: CDR1 SGHRS, CDR2 YFSETQ.

The DNA for the CDR3 is TGTGCCAGCAGTTACTCGGAGGGTACGACACCCCTCCACTTT. Protein sequence: CASSYSEGTTPLHF. The J gene is TRBJ1-6, the V gene TRBV6-5; the D is unclear. Germline V gene lookup returns CDR1 MNHEY and CDR2 SVGAGI. V lost 0 bases, J lost 11 bases, and 11 bases lay in between. The CDR3 spans 14 residues.

This sequence joins TRBV5-5 and TRBJ2-3; 7 nucleotides match TRBD1. CDR3 length: 15 residues. Trimming removed 0 bases from V and 2 bases from J; junction bases left unmatched: 3. CDR1 and CDR2 from the germline V gene are SGHKS and YYEKEE (reference sequence). The CDR3 reads CASSLGQGVTDTQYF. As DNA, the CDR3 is TGTGCCAGCAGCTTGGGACAGGGCGTCACAGATACGCAGTATTTT.

The chain has TRBV19 and TRBJ2-3; TRBD1 matches at 9 bases. Germline assignment: CDR1 LNHDA and CDR2 SQIVND (reference sequence). The CDR3 extends over 15 amino acids. With V trimmed by 6 bases and J by 5 bases, 9 bases remained unmatched. The CDR3 sequence is CASRNRGRVGDTQYF. DNA of the CDR3: TGTGCCAGTAGGAACAGGGGGCGTGTAGGAGATACGCAGTATTTT.

The chain recombines TRBV29-1 with TRBJ1-3; D might be TRBD1 (5 bases). V was clipped by 0 bases and J by 4 bases, with 10 bases between them. CDR1 is SQVTM and CDR2 is ANQGSEA in the germline V gene. This CDR3 contains 14 residues. The DNA of the CDR3 is TGCAGCGTTGAAGATGGAGGGGTAGGAAACACCATATATTTT. This translates into CSVEDGGVGNTIYF. Full variable domain (outside the CDR3, taken from reference TRBV29-1 and TRBJ1-3): SAVISQKPSRDICQRGTSLTIQCQVDSQVTMMFWYRQQPGQSLTLIATANQGSEATYESGFVIDKFPISRPNLTFSTLTVSNMSPEDSSIYLCSVEDGGVGNTIYFGEGSWLTVV.

This rearrangement joins TRBV2 to TRBJ1-1; maybe TRBD1 (6 bases). The CDR3 runs to 14 residues. CDR1 is SNHLY, CDR2 FYNNEI, per germline. Trimming took off 8 bases at V and 0 bases at J, with 13 bases between the two ends. The CDR3 here is CASPPTGMNTEAFF. In DNA form, the CDR3 reads TGTGCCAGCCCTCCTACAGGGATGAACACTGAAGCTTTCTTT.

This chain uses TRBV15 with TRBJ2-7; 7 nucleotides align to TRBD2. Trimming removed 0 bases from V and 7 bases from J; junction bases left unmatched: 6. Germline V CDR1 and CDR2: LNHNV, YYDKDF (reference sequence). The CDR3 consists of 14 residues. CDR3 DNA sequence: TGTGCCACCAGCAGAGAGGGCGGGAGTCAGGAGCAGTACTTC. Translated: CATSREGGSQEQYF. Variable domain in full (rest from reference TRBV15 and TRBJ2-7): DAMVIQNPRYQVTQFGKPVTLSCSQTLNHNVMYWYQQKSSQAPKLLFHYYDKDFNNEADTPDNFQSRRPNTSFCFLDIRSPGLGDTAMYLCATSREGGSQEQYFGPGTRLTVT.

On this clone: At one boundary the junction diverges from the germline segment, which might be a read error. The chain recombines TRBV5-1 with TRBJ1-1, with TRBD1 matching over 8 bases. Germline assignment: CDR1 SGHRS and CDR2 YFSETQ. CDR3 size: 14 residues. The CDR3: CASSPAGGYTGAFF. CDR3 nucleotides: TGCGCCAGCAGCCCGGCAGGGGGCTACACTGGAGCTTTCTTT.

The J gene is TRBJ1-5, the V gene TRBV4-3; 9 bases are a match to TRBD1. Germline values: CDR1 LGHNA, CDR2 YSLEER. The CDR3 spans 16 residues. The V gene end was trimmed by 4 bases and the J gene end by 3 bases; junction bases not matched to a gene: 7. The CDR3 DNA follows: TGCGCCAGCAGCCGGAACACAGGGGGCTCCAATCAGCCCCAGCATTTT. This gives the protein CASSRNTGGSNQPQHF.

The V gene is TRBV6-5, the J gene TRBJ2-2, with TRBD1 as a possible D gene (6 bases). The germline V gene has CDR1 MNHEY and CDR2 SVGAGI. V shed 2 bases and J shed 6 bases, with 13 bases lying between them. This CDR3 contains 15 residues. In DNA form, the CDR3 reads TGTGCCAGCAGTTACAAACAGGGCTGGGCCGGGGAGCTGTTTTTT. Protein sequence: CASSYKQGWAGELFF.

The V gene is TRBV7-2, the J gene TRBJ1-2; D remains unclear. The germline V and J ends were trimmed by 0 bases and 2 bases, with 10 bases remaining between them. CDR3 length: 15 residues. Germline CDR1 and CDR2: SGHTA and FQGNSA. The CDR3 DNA reads TGTGCCAGCAGCTTAGCGCTACTTCACAACTATGGCTACACCTTC. Amino acid sequence: CASSLALLHNYGYTF.